The T cell receptor (beta chain) under discussion was sequenced for a study of cytomegalovirus exposure and HLA in healthy donors. General study points: The study listed some 160 cytomegalovirus-associated TCR beta chains. There were a few CMV-associated chains whose specificity for CMV antigens was confirmed in vitro. The authors later found HLA-associated TCR beta chains more clonally expanded than equally common others.

This clone has only a few counts. Its antigen is unidentified. Use of 60 Vbeta and 13 Jbeta primers characterized the PCR. Some clones are missing from TCRdb's copy, which holds only in-frame ones; the method was immunoSEQ multiplex PCR. The sample has about 140,000 clones; 66% are singletons. This CDR3 contains 12 residues. Germline-derived CDR1 and CDR2 are SEHNR and FQNEAQ (reference sequence). The ends were cut back, 2 bases at V and 5 bases at J, with 6 bases in the middle. Sequencing input: PBMCs. The source is an older woman in good health and CMV-seronegative. The chain is built from TRBV7-9 and TRBJ1-1; D remains ambiguous. DNA for the CDR3: TGTGCCAGCAGCTTATTAGCAACTGAAGCTTTCTTT. Translation gives CASSLLATEAFF.